One and the same sample provided the 11 T cell receptor beta chains below, sequenced in a study of T cell responses to AZD1222 COVID-19 vaccine. Profiled with immunoSEQ multiplex PCR; TCRdb holds only in-frame clones, not every one. The sample includes about 150,000 clones, approximately 90% seen only once; the top ten take approximately 2.9%. Sequencing used peripheral blood, obtained on day 0 of MenACWY control vaccination. The receptors originated from an adult in good health.

The chain employs TRBV2 and TRBJ1-6, with D tentatively TRBD1 (6 bases). Between the trimmed V and J ends, which lost 5 bases and 9 bases, there was a span of 11 bases. CDR1 SNHLY and CDR2 FYNNEI come from the germline V gene. The CDR3 is 13 amino acids. The CDR3 sequence is CASSTGSISPLHF. The CDR3 region has the DNA TGTGCCAGCAGTACAGGGAGCATTTCACCCCTCCACTTT.

The V gene is TRBV27, the J gene TRBJ1-4; no reliable D call. Germline loops: CDR1 MNHEY, CDR2 SMNVEV (reference sequence). The CDR3 sequence is 15 residues long. Trimming pared 3 bases from V and 8 bases from J, leaving 16 bases between. The chain's CDR3 is CASSFLSERMEKLFF. CDR3 coding DNA: TGTGCCAGCAGTTTTTTGTCGGAGCGCATGGAAAAACTGTTTTTT.

The V gene is TRBV30, the J gene TRBJ1-6; D is possibly TRBD1 (5 bases). CDR1 GTSNPN and CDR2 SVGIG come from the germline V gene (reference sequence). Trimming removed 3 bases at V and 9 bases at J, with 21 bases between. The CDR3 totals 16 residues. The CDR3: CAWSVRDRVIGSPLHF. The CDR3 region has the DNA TGTGCCTGGAGCGTCAGGGATAGGGTAATTGGTTCACCCCTCCACTTT.

With respect to this clone: The same CDR3 arises from other DNA sequences in this sample as well. The chain has TRBV27 and TRBJ1-2, with 12 bases identical to TRBD1. Trimming cost V 5 bases and J 7 bases; bases outside gene matches: 5. CDR1 and CDR2 from the germline V gene are MNHEY and SMNVEV (reference sequence). The CDR3 length is 14 residues. In nucleotides, the CDR3 is TGTGCCAGCAGTCCGGGACAGGGGGCGGGTGGCTACACCTTC. Amino acids: CASSPGQGAGGYTF.

V is TRBV30 and J is TRBJ1-3, with D unresolved. The ends were cut back, 0 bases at V and 4 bases at J, with 7 bases in the middle. The CDR3 covers 13 residues. Germline V gene lookup returns CDR1 GTSNPN and CDR2 SVGIG (reference sequence). The CDR3, as DNA: TGTGCCTGGAGTGTACAAGAGGGAAACACCATATATTTT. It is translated as CAWSVQEGNTIYF.

The chain recombines TRBV24-1 with TRBJ1-5; D uncertain. This CDR3 is built from 13 residues. CDR1 and CDR2 from the germline V gene are KGHDR and SFDVKD. Trimming removed 2 bases from V and 2 bases from J, with 3 bases in between. In nucleotides, the CDR3 is TGTGCCACCAGTGATTCGGGCAATCAGCCCCAGCATTTT. Residues: CATSDSGNQPQHF.

In its sample, this clone was seen once. This chain connects TRBV19 to TRBJ2-6; the D call may be TRBD1 or TRBD2 (5 bases each). Trimming took 5 bases from V and 0 from J, leaving 11 bases between them. This CDR3 has 16 amino acids. CDR1 and CDR2 from the germline V gene are LNHDA and SQIVND (reference sequence). CDR3 sequence (DNA): TGTGCCAGTAGTCCCGAGGGGAGCTCTGGGGCCAACGTCCTGACTTTC. Protein product: CASSPEGSSGANVLTF.

This chain links TRBV11-1 with TRBJ1-1; D perhaps matches TRBD1 (5 bases). The CDR3 length is 13 residues. Trimming left V 4 bases short and J 6 bases short, with 12 bases between. CDR1 and CDR2 (germline): SGHAT, FQDESV (reference sequence). For the CDR3, the DNA is TGTGCCAGCAGCTGGGGGAGGGGCGCTGAAGCTTTCTTT. It is translated as CASSWGRGAEAFF.

The CDR3 region has the DNA TGCAGTGCTCCCCGGGGATCGGGCTACACCTTC. Translated, it gives CSAPRGSGYTF. The rearrangement uses TRBV20-1 and TRBJ1-2; D call uncertain. Germline assignment: CDR1 DFQATT and CDR2 SNEGSKA (reference sequence). The CDR3 covers 11 residues. Deletions cut 5 bases from V and 8 bases from J, with 12 bases between.

The V and J genes are TRBV27 and TRBJ1-6; weak D call: TRBD1 (6 bases). The CDR3 spans 16 residues. Trimming cost V 2 bases and J 8 bases, with 16 bases left between them. Germline V gene lookup returns CDR1 MNHEY and CDR2 SMNVEV (reference sequence). The CDR3 region has the DNA TGTGCCAGCAGTTTAGGCGGGGGCCTCTTTTATTCACCCCTCCACTTT. This sequence encodes CASSLGGGLFYSPLHF.

V usage is TRBV19 and J usage is TRBJ2-2, with D possibly being TRBD1 (7 bases). The CDR3 runs to 17 residues. V dropped 6 bases and J dropped 1 base, with 18 bases sitting between them. The germline V gene has CDR1 LNHDA and CDR2 SQIVND (reference sequence). CDR3 nucleotides: TGTGCCAGTAGGCCCGCCCCAGGGGGGATGAACACCGGGGAGCTGTTTTTT. Protein: CASRPAPGGMNTGELFF.